Given below is one T cell receptor (beta chain) in context. V shed 0 bases and J 3 bases; nucleotides not matched to a gene: 4. Germline V gene lookup returns CDR1 SGDLS and CDR2 YYNGEE. This CDR3 is 15 amino acids long. This specimen belongs to a study of blood T cell repertoires in COVID-19. Assay: immunoSEQ multiplex PCR; the TCRdb copy retains only in-frame clones and omits some. The sample consists of fewer than 250,000 clones, about 88% of them appearing once. The specimen sequenced was PBMCs or T cells enriched from blood (not recorded which). This chain links TRBV9 with TRBJ2-7, with 9 bases identical to TRBD2. The receptor comes from a middle-aged woman in a cohort exposed to, infected with or recovered from COVID-19 (not recorded which). In nucleotides, the CDR3 is TGTGCCAGCAGCGTAGAATCTAGCGGGGTCTACGAGCAGTACTTC. Its protein is CASSVESSGVYEQYF.